These T cell receptor beta chains were read from a single sample in a study of blood T cell repertoires in COVID-19. Assay used: immunoSEQ multiplex PCR; TCRdb lists only in-frame clones, some missing. The sample has 200,000 to 300,000 clones; about four fifths are singletons. The sequenced material came from peripheral blood. The source is a woman aged 80 or over with acute or convalescent COVID-19. Each CDR3 is given with its conserved first and last residue. Each record gives: V gene, clone size, J gene, D gene, CDR3 length, CDR3 protein, CDR3 DNA. D genes are given only for firm matches. Rows give clone size only sometimes, using once, few, many, or a class for an expanded clone.

TRBV6-1	NA	TRBJ2-1	TRBD2	17	CASSVSLAGGLDNEQFF	TGTGCCAGCAGTGTAAGCCTAGCGGGGGGGCTGGACAATGAGCAGTTCTTC
TRBV5-1	NA	TRBJ2-5	TRBD1	18	CASRAGQGSGGARETQYF	TGCGCCAGCCGCGCGGGACAGGGAAGTGGTGGGGCAAGAGAGACCCAGTACTTC
TRBV3-1/TRBV3-2	NA	TRBJ2-5	NA	16	CASSQARTQYQETQYF	TGTGCCAGCAGCCAAGCCAGGACACAGTACCAAGAGACCCAGTACTTC
TRBV5-4	NA	TRBJ1-6	NA	14	CASSLQGPNSPLHF	TGTGCCAGCAGCTTGCAGGGGCCGAATTCACCCCTCCACTTT
TRBV19	NA	TRBJ1-5	TRBD1	15	CASSTGTGYNQPQHF	TGTGCCAGTAGTACCGGGACAGGTTACAATCAGCCCCAGCATTTT
TRBV28	NA	TRBJ2-5	NA	15	CASSLRGEPQETQYF	TGTGCCAGCAGTTTAAGGGGTGAGCCCCAAGAGACCCAGTACTTC
TRBV5-1	NA	TRBJ2-3	TRBD1	15	CASSKDRGLTDTQYF	TGCGCCAGCAGCAAAGACAGGGGGCTTACAGATACGCAGTATTTT
TRBV7-3	NA	TRBJ2-2	NA	15	CASSLFPGNTGELFF	TGTGCCAGCAGCTTATTCCCAGGGAACACCGGGGAGCTGTTTTTT
TRBV2	NA	TRBJ2-3	NA	15	CASSQRKRSTDTQYF	TGTGCCAGCAGCCAAAGGAAGAGGAGCACAGATACGCAGTATTTT
TRBV4-2	NA	TRBJ1-4	NA	15	CASSQDRPDGEKLFF	TGTGCCAGCAGCCAAGACAGGCCCGATGGGGAAAAACTGTTTTTT
TRBV5-1	NA	TRBJ1-5	NA	14	CASSLGSGNQPQHF	TGCGCCAGCAGCTTAGGGAGCGGCAATCAGCCCCAGCATTTT
TRBV30	NA	TRBJ2-2	NA	14	CAWSVLVNTGELFF	TGTGCCTGGAGTGTACTCGTCAACACCGGGGAGCTGTTTTTT
TRBV28	NA	TRBJ1-5	NA	14	CASNSGHSGQPQHF	TGTGCCAGCAACTCGGGTCATTCGGGACAGCCCCAGCATTTT
TRBV27	NA	TRBJ1-2	TRBD1	13	CASSLGQGRGYTF	TGTGCCAGCAGTCTGGGACAGGGTCGTGGCTACACCTTC
TRBV2	few	TRBJ2-7	TRBD1	12	CASSRDSYEQYF	TGTGCCAGCAGTCGGGACAGCTACGAGCAGTACTTC
TRBV6-1	NA	TRBJ1-1	TRBD1	18	CASSEISGWGTGNTEAFF	TGTGCCAGCAGTGAAATTAGTGGGTGGGGGACAGGGAACACTGAAGCTTTCTTT
TRBV10-3	NA	TRBJ2-2	NA	14	CAISKGVGTGELFF	TGTGCCATCAGTAAGGGAGTGGGAACCGGGGAGCTGTTTTTT
TRBV7-7	NA	TRBJ1-1	NA	13	CASSLTRGGEAFF	TGTGCTAGCAGCTTAACCCGAGGGGGTGAAGCTTTCTTT
TRBV29-1	few	TRBJ2-7	TRBD1	12	CSVPGQGYEQYF	TGCAGCGTTCCGGGACAGGGGTACGAGCAGTACTTC
TRBV9	once	TRBJ2-7	TRBD2	15	CASSVDYRTRNEQYF	TGTGCCAGCAGCGTAGATTACAGGACTAGAAACGAGCAGTACTTC
TRBV4-1	NA	TRBJ1-5	NA	15	CASSQDWTANQPQHF	TGCGCCAGCAGCCAAGATTGGACAGCCAATCAGCCCCAGCATTTT
TRBV28	once	TRBJ2-2	NA	12	CASTGFTGELFF	TGTGCCAGCACAGGGTTCACCGGGGAGCTGTTTTTT
TRBV20-1	NA	TRBJ2-7	TRBD1	11	CSGDRVHEQYF	TGCAGTGGGGACAGGGTACACGAGCAGTACTTC
TRBV4-2	NA	TRBJ1-3	NA	17	CASSQERAASSGNTIYF	TGTGCCAGCAGCCAAGAACGCGCAGCTAGCTCTGGAAACACCATATATTTT
TRBV11-2	NA	TRBJ2-7	TRBD1	15	CASSLDLGTANEQYF	TGTGCCAGCAGCTTAGATCTCGGGACAGCAAACGAGCAGTACTTC
TRBV6-5	NA	TRBJ1-2	NA	11	CASSPGYGYTF	TGTGCCAGCAGTCCCGGCTATGGCTACACCTTC
TRBV25-1	NA	TRBJ1-2	NA	13	CASSEYNREGYTF	TGTGCCAGCAGTGAATATAACAGGGAGGGCTACACCTTC
TRBV2	few	TRBJ2-7	TRBD1	13	CASRGTGWYEQYF	TGTGCCAGCAGAGGGACAGGGTGGTACGAGCAGTACTTC
TRBV6-5	NA	TRBJ2-3	NA	11	CATSRTDTQYF	TGTGCCACGTCCCGTACAGATACGCAGTATTTT
TRBV18	NA	TRBJ2-5	TRBD2	15	CASSTSSWGGETQYF	TGTGCCAGCTCGACCAGTTCCTGGGGGGGAGAGACCCAGTACTTC
TRBV2	NA	TRBJ1-5	TRBD1	15	CASNADRGYNQPQHF	TGTGCCAGCAATGCCGACAGGGGGTATAATCAGCCCCAGCATTTT
TRBV7-3	NA	TRBJ2-5	TRBD2	15	CASSRGTSGFETQYF	TGTGCCAGCAGCCGCGGGACTAGCGGGTTTGAGACCCAGTACTTC
TRBV4-1	NA	TRBJ2-2	NA	18	CASSQHKLDITNTGELFF	TGCGCCAGCAGCCAACATAAGTTGGACATAACGAACACCGGGGAGCTGTTTTTT
TRBV6-2/TRBV6-3	many	TRBJ1-1	TRBD1	15	CASSTGQIMNTEAFF	TGTGCCAGCAGTACGGGACAGATCATGAACACTGAAGCTTTCTTT
TRBV15	NA	TRBJ2-2	NA	17	CATSRRRGGGNTGELFF	TGTGCCACCAGCAGACGGAGAGGGGGGGGAAACACCGGGGAGCTGTTTTTT
TRBV4-1	NA	TRBJ1-2	NA	15	CASSQVPGANYGYTF	TGCGCCAGCAGCCAAGTCCCGGGAGCTAACTATGGCTACACCTTC
TRBV4-1	NA	TRBJ1-1	TRBD1	14	CASSHADRDSEAFF	TGCGCCAGCAGCCACGCGGACAGGGACAGTGAAGCTTTCTTT
TRBV28	NA	TRBJ2-1	NA	14	CASSLGSSYNEQFF	TGTGCCAGCAGTTTGGGGAGCTCCTACAATGAGCAGTTCTTC
TRBV5-1	NA	TRBJ2-1	TRBD2	16	CASSLWRGGPGNEQFF	TGCGCCAGCAGCTTGTGGCGGGGGGGCCCAGGCAATGAGCAGTTCTTC
TRBV25-1	NA	TRBJ2-7	NA	15	CASSDQGSGSHEQYF	TGTGCCAGCAGTGACCAGGGCTCAGGGTCACACGAGCAGTACTTC
TRBV28	NA	TRBJ2-3	TRBD2	19	CASSPPRTSGTRGGDTQYF	TGTGCCAGCAGTCCTCCCCGGACTAGCGGGACCAGGGGGGGAGATACGCAGTATTTT
TRBV5-6	NA	TRBJ1-2	TRBD1	15	CASSLRQGKHYGYTF	TGTGCCAGCAGCCTACGACAGGGAAAGCACTATGGCTACACCTTC
TRBV19	NA	TRBJ2-5	NA	14	CASSPAAPGLSPYF	TGTGCCAGTAGTCCCGCAGCCCCCGGGTTGTCGCCGTACTTC
TRBV13	NA	TRBJ2-3	NA	15	CASSTIAAPTDTQYF	TGTGCCAGCAGCACCATAGCGGCCCCCACAGATACGCAGTATTTT
TRBV6-5	NA	TRBJ2-7	NA	15	CASSSYGTRSYEQYF	TGTGCCAGCAGTAGCTACGGGACTCGATCCTACGAGCAGTACTTC
TRBV10-3	NA	TRBJ2-3	NA	15	CAISAGVRGADTQYF	TGTGCCATCAGTGCAGGGGTCAGGGGGGCAGATACGCAGTATTTT
TRBV2	NA	TRBJ1-5	NA	14	CASNSGKGNQPQHF	TGTGCCAGCAATTCAGGGAAGGGCAATCAGCCCCAGCATTTT
TRBV28	once	TRBJ2-1	TRBD1	17	CASSLVRVDRGGSMQFF	TGTGCCAGCAGTTTAGTCAGGGTCGACAGGGGGGGCTCGATGCAGTTCTTC
TRBV18	few	TRBJ1-1	TRBD1	16	CASSPPTGTIDTEAFF	TGTGCCAGCTCACCACCGACAGGGACGATTGATACTGAAGCTTTCTTT
TRBV5-1	few	TRBJ2-7	NA	13	CASSFATSYEQYF	TGCGCCAGCAGCTTTGCGACTAGCTACGAGCAGTACTTC
TRBV5-1	NA	TRBJ2-5	NA	15	CASSRGGSPGETQYF	TGCGCCAGCAGCCGGGGAGGCAGCCCAGGGGAGACCCAGTACTTC
TRBV7-9	NA	TRBJ1-4	NA	17	CASSPRMREGLDEKLFF	TGTGCCAGCAGCCCGCGTATGAGGGAGGGTTTGGACGAAAAACTGTTTTTT
TRBV3-1/TRBV3-2	NA	TRBJ2-3	NA	17	CASSRGVGSSSTDTQYF	TGTGCCAGCAGCCGGGGGGTGGGGTCTTCATCCACAGATACGCAGTATTTT